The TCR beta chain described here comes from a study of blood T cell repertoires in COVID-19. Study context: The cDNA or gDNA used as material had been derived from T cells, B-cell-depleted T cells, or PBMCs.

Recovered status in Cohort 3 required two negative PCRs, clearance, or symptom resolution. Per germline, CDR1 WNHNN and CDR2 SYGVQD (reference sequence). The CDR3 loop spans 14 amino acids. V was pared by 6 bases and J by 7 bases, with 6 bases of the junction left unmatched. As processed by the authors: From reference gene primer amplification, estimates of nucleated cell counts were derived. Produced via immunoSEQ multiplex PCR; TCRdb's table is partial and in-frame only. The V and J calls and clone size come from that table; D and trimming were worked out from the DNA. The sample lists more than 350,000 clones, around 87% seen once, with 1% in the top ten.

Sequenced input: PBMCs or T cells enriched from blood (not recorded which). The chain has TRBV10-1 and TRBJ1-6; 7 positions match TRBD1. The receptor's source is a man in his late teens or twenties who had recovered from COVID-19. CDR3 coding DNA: TGCGCCAGCAGCCGGGACAGATTAAATTCACCCCTCCACTTT. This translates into CASSRDRLNSPLHF.